This is a list of T cell receptor beta chains from one sample in a study of blood T cell repertoires in COVID-19. Using immunoSEQ multiplex PCR, the repertoire was profiled, and TCRdb retains in-frame clones only, with some absent. The data show tens of thousands of clones, with about 88% seen just once and roughly 4.4% held by the top ten. Material: peripheral blood. Every receptor here comes from a man between 45 and 60 years old with active COVID-19. Each CDR3 is given without its conserved first and last residue. The order of the fields is V gene, J gene, clone size, CDR3 protein. Size is stated for part of the rows, as once, few or many counts, or as a class when the clone is expanded.

TRBV3-1/TRBV3-2,TRBJ1-1,.,ASSQVSRGAMNTEAF
TRBV7-2,TRBJ1-1,.,ASSLQGGDTEAF
TRBV2,TRBJ2-5,.,ASSDQERTLQETQY
TRBV10-2,TRBJ1-1,.,ASRGQFSNTEAF
TRBV3-1/TRBV3-2,TRBJ2-3,.,ASSLSGTARY
TRBV29-1,TRBJ2-7,.,SARYQAYEQY
TRBV7-2,TRBJ1-2,.,ASSLGGGVVYGYT
TRBV7-2,TRBJ1-2,.,ASSRDRGSPRYT
TRBV10-1,TRBJ2-1,few,ASSEDGGSYNEQF
TRBV4-3,TRBJ2-4,once,ASSQGTSGGVENIQY
TRBV5-1,TRBJ1-1,.,ASAPDRTNTEAF
TRBV18,TRBJ1-6,.,ASSPGTAGVAPLH
TRBV5-1,TRBJ1-1,few,ASSLAGGSGNTEAF
TRBV18,TRBJ2-2,.,ASSVKGGSNTGELF
TRBV28,TRBJ1-4,.,ASSFGGVNEKLF
TRBV7-9,TRBJ1-1,.,ASSLWDSSEAF
TRBV7-9,TRBJ2-2,.,ASSPGGSNWLF
TRBV28,TRBJ1-1,.,ASESRETLEAF